This T cell receptor beta chain was sequenced for a study of blood T cells in healthy people across ages (dated by TCRdb to about 2015). Broadly, across the study: In model experiments, roughly one uniquely barcoded TCR beta cDNA molecule per two T cells was captured by template switching. To avoid experimental bias, donors of different ages were spread randomly across the sequencing lanes. The donors were divided into four age groups: young (average around 17 years), middle-aged (almost 40), aged (approximately 62) and long-lived (approximately 74). The study measured age-related changes in TCR beta repertoire diversity using deep sequencing normalized with unique cDNA molecular identifiers. For two donors (one aged 18 to 30 and one aged 80 or older), the study analyzed two additional independent replicas of 1 million unique cDNA reads from the same blood draw. Overall study outcomes, separate from this receptor: Total diversity estimates from one million sequenced T cells were considered lower bounds and underestimates. Observed TCR beta diversity correlated strongly with the percentage of naive T cells measured by flow cytometry. Observed TCR beta diversity per million T cells fell roughly linearly with age, and a significant reduction was already apparent by age around 40. Compared with the aged group, more naive CD4+ T cells, fewer expanded clones and increased TCR diversity were shown by the long-lived group, suggesting age selection. Because profiling used bulk unsorted PBMCs, naive and antigen-experienced compartments could not be compared conclusively. The CMV infection status of donors was not known, potentially confounding age-related changes in expanded clonotypes.

The roughly 38 donors, aged 6 to 90 years, were systemically healthy Caucasian individuals from Russia. Roughly 9 milliliters of peripheral blood were drawn from each donor into EDTA-treated Vacutainer tubes. Ficoll-Paque density-gradient centrifugation was used to isolate PBMCs, with at least 6 million per sample. Trizol reagent was used to extract total RNA from PBMCs, with at least 5 micrograms per sample. For every donor, flow cytometry on a PBMC aliquot measured the percentage of naive CD45RAhigh/CD27high T cells. This clonotype was observed at least ten times. This receptor's antigen is unknown. No base qualities exist here, and no much larger clone lies one base off it. Based on the germline V gene, the CDR1 and CDR2 sequences are SGHTA and FQGNSA. Germline trimming: 4 bases from V, 0 bases from J; junction bases outside gene matches: 0. Including the terminal cysteine and phenylalanine, the CDR3 comprises 15 residues. Here the CDR3 DNA is all that survives: 45 bases in frame from base 1.

Libraries were made using 5' RACE. Sequenced on an Illumina HiSeq 2500. A second about 7 to 12 cycle PCR used a sample-barcoded 5' primer and a J-beta primer mix. A template-switch 5' adaptor carrying 12 random nucleotides introduced a unique molecular identifier onto each TCR beta cDNA molecule. Each sample yielded at least 3 million CDR3-containing paired-end reads. First-strand cDNA was synthesized from all RNA with the Mint cDNA synthesis kit, primed by a TRBC-specific oligonucleotide. All cDNA was treated with uracil-DNA glycosylase and then went through a first 18-cycle PCR with the universal primers M1SS and BC2_uni_R. For the original study's pipeline: For normalization, 1 million high-quality reads, each with a distinct molecular identifier, were randomly selected from each sample. Instead of being binned into consensus sequences, reads with shared molecular identifiers were discarded. MiTCR, with a Q25 quality threshold and the strictest error-elimination algorithm, was used for CDR3 identification, clonotype clustering and error correction. Lower-bound total TCR beta diversity was estimated with a nonparametric unseen species model using Euler transformation. The public reads were reprocessed in TCRdb via fastp at Q25 and MiXCR, keeping in-frame beta chains. Entries that share a CDR3 protein sequence are merged under the most common genes and DNA. TCRdb's processing, not the authors' own work, is the source of the V and J calls. The sample records 800,000 or so distinct CDR3 sequences, around 50% of which are singletons. The top ten constitute 15% to 20% of the sample.

The V and J segments used are TRBV7-2 and TRBJ2-7, with 13 bases in between that match TRBD2. Sequencing was performed on blood. The TCR originated in a man older than 75 in good health. The CDR3 is CASSWTSGGSYEQYF. The nucleotides read TGTGCCAGCAGCTGGACTAGCGGGGGCTCCTACGAGCAGTACTTC.